The rows below give T cell receptor beta chains drawn from one sample of a study of T-cell reconstitution after alpha-beta-depleted transplantation in children. In TCRdb, the PCR reads were re-called with MiXCR into one record per CDR3 protein. The profile shows around 600,000 distinct CDR3 sequences, over 9.5% of them singletons. The material was PBMCs from the stem cell graft donor, obtained from the stem cell graft. The receptor set was obtained from a human donor who donated a stem cell graft to a child with acute myeloid leukemia. CDR3s include the opening cysteine and the closing phenylalanine or tryptophan. The D gene is left open where the match is weak. Not every row has a clone size; where given, it reads once, few, many or a size class.

D: TRBD2
size: NA
V: TRBV30
J: TRBJ2-7
DNA: TGTGCCTGGAGTGTATCTAGCGGGCCCTACGAGCAGTACTTC
CDR3: CAWSVSSGPYEQYF

D: TRBD1
size: NA
V: TRBV30
J: TRBJ2-5
DNA: TGTGCCTGGAGTCCCGGGACAGGGGGCGGAGAGACCCAGTACTTC
CDR3: CAWSPGTGGGETQYF

D: NA
size: many
V: TRBV7-2
J: TRBJ2-4
DNA: TGTGCCAGCAGCTTCCCCGGTCTAGCCAAAAACATTCAGTACTTC
CDR3: CASSFPGLAKNIQYF

D: TRBD2
size: few
V: TRBV20-1
J: TRBJ2-1
DNA: TGCAGTGCTAGTACGGGGGGGGACGGAAATGAGCAGTTCTTC
CDR3: CSASTGGDGNEQFF

D: NA
size: many
V: TRBV6-5
J: TRBJ2-3
DNA: TGTGCCAGCAGTTACTCGGACGGGGCCCCCACAGATACGCAGTATTTT
CDR3: CASSYSDGAPTDTQYF

D: NA
size: many
V: TRBV5-1
J: TRBJ1-6
DNA: TGCGCCAGCAGCTTGGAAGATTCACCCCTCCACTTT
CDR3: CASSLEDSPLHF

D: NA
size: NA
V: TRBV5-1
J: TRBJ2-5
DNA: TGCGCCAGCAGCTCCAGTCCCGGGCGGGCCTTAAGCGAGACCCAGTACTTC
CDR3: CASSSSPGRALSETQYF

D: TRBD2
size: NA
V: TRBV11-2
J: TRBJ2-7
DNA: TGTGCCAGCAGCCTCTTTGCATCGGGACTAGCGGGAGGTACCTCCGACGACGAGCAGTACTTC
CDR3: CASSLFASGLAGGTSDDEQYF

D: TRBD1
size: few
V: TRBV14
J: TRBJ1-6
DNA: TGTGCCAGCAGCGGCAGGGGGCTACCAAATTCACCCCTCCACTTT
CDR3: CASSGRGLPNSPLHF

D: TRBD1
size: many
V: TRBV5-1
J: TRBJ2-1
DNA: TGCGCCAGCAGCACGGGACAGGGAGGAATTGAGCAGTTCTTC
CDR3: CASSTGQGGIEQFF

D: TRBD2
size: few
V: TRBV27
J: TRBJ2-5
DNA: TGTGCCAGCATGCTAGCGGGAGGAGGGGGTTTAGTCTTC
CDR3: CASMLAGGGGLVF

D: NA
size: few
V: TRBV10-3
J: TRBJ2-3
DNA: TGTGCCATCAGTGATGGGAGTACGCAGTATTTT
CDR3: CAISDGSTQYF

D: NA
size: few
V: TRBV20-1
J: TRBJ1-1
DNA: TGCAGTGCTAGAGAACCCGGTGGGGGAATGAACACTGAAGCTTTCTTT
CDR3: CSAREPGGGMNTEAFF

D: TRBD1
size: NA
V: TRBV5-5
J: TRBJ1-5
DNA: TGTGCCAGCAGCTTGGGGGTGACAGGGGCTCAGCCCCAGCATTTT
CDR3: CASSLGVTGAQPQHF

D: NA
size: many
V: TRBV7-9
J: TRBJ1-1
DNA: TGTGCCAGCACCCCCGGGTCGCGTCGGGGTCCCGGGAACACTGAAGCTTTCTTT
CDR3: CASTPGSRRGPGNTEAFF

D: TRBD1
size: many
V: TRBV10-3
J: TRBJ2-7
DNA: TGTGCCATCAGCGGACAGGGGAACGAGCAGTACTTC
CDR3: CAISGQGNEQYF

D: NA
size: many
V: TRBV7-9
J: TRBJ2-7
DNA: TGTGCCAGCAGCTTAGCGGGGACTTCCTACGAGCAGTACTTC
CDR3: CASSLAGTSYEQYF

D: NA
size: NA
V: TRBV29-1
J: TRBJ1-3
DNA: TGCAGCGTATTAAGGTTGTCTGGAAACACCATATATTTT
CDR3: CSVLRLSGNTIYF

D: NA
size: NA
V: TRBV6-6
J: TRBJ1-4
DNA: TGTGCCAGCGCCCAGGCAACTAATGAAAAACTGTTTTTT
CDR3: CASAQATNEKLFF

D: TRBD2
size: few
V: TRBV7-8
J: TRBJ2-3
DNA: TGTGCCAGCAGCTACAGCCCCCCCGGGACTAGTCTCGCAGATACGCAGTATTTT
CDR3: CASSYSPPGTSLADTQYF

D: NA
size: few
V: TRBV4-2
J: TRBJ2-7
DNA: TGTGCCAGCAGTTCGGCACAGAATTACGAGCAGTACTTC
CDR3: CASSSAQNYEQYF

D: TRBD2
size: many
V: TRBV20-1
J: TRBJ2-1
DNA: TGCAGTGCTAGGGCTAGCGGCCCCTTCAATGAGCAGTTCTTC
CDR3: CSARASGPFNEQFF

D: NA
size: many
V: TRBV20-1
J: TRBJ1-6
DNA: TGCAGCCTAAAGGTCGGGGGGAGTAATTCACCCCTCCACTTT
CDR3: CSLKVGGSNSPLHF

D: TRBD2
size: many
V: TRBV4-1
J: TRBJ2-1
DNA: TGCGCCAGCAGGCACACTAGCGGGAGTTCCTACAATGAGCAGTTCTTC
CDR3: CASRHTSGSSYNEQFF

D: NA
size: few
V: TRBV29-1
J: TRBJ1-2
DNA: TGCAGCGTCGCCGGGACTGGGGGAGGCTACACCTTC
CDR3: CSVAGTGGGYTF

D: NA
size: NA
V: TRBV14
J: TRBJ2-3
DNA: TGTGCCAGCAGCCGGCCCTGGGAGGATACGCAGTATTTT
CDR3: CASSRPWEDTQYF

D: NA
size: many
V: TRBV7-2
J: TRBJ2-2
DNA: TGTGCCAGCAGCTCACGGGACAGATGGACTAGTAGGCAGAACACCGGGGAGCTGTTTTTT
CDR3: CASSSRDRWTSRQNTGELFF

D: NA
size: many
V: TRBV10-3
J: TRBJ2-5
DNA: TGTGCCTGCAAGGGGAATACCGCCGGAGAGACCCAGTACTTC
CDR3: CACKGNTAGETQYF

D: NA
size: many
V: TRBV11-2
J: TRBJ2-7
DNA: TGTGCCAGCAGCTTAGAAGGTCCGTGGAAAACGAACTCCTACGAGCAGTACTTC
CDR3: CASSLEGPWKTNSYEQYF

D: TRBD2
size: few
V: TRBV11-1
J: TRBJ2-1
DNA: TGTGCCAGCAGCAAACTAGCGGGGGGATCTACAAATGAGCAGTTCTTC
CDR3: CASSKLAGGSTNEQFF

D: TRBD1
size: few
V: TRBV29-1
J: TRBJ2-1
DNA: TGCAGCGTTGATAGACAGGGTGTCAATGAGCAGTTCTTC
CDR3: CSVDRQGVNEQFF

D: NA
size: many
V: TRBV12-3/TRBV12-4
J: TRBJ2-1
DNA: TGTGCCATTCTTACGGTTCTGGGAAGCTCCTACAATGAGCAGTTCTTC
CDR3: CAILTVLGSSYNEQFF

D: TRBD1
size: NA
V: TRBV11-1
J: TRBJ2-6
DNA: TGTGCCAGCAGCTCTGCTCAGGACCGCCCCGACAGGGGGTATGGGGCCAACGTCCTGACTTTC
CDR3: CASSSAQDRPDRGYGANVLTF

D: NA
size: few
V: TRBV20-1
J: TRBJ2-3
DNA: TGCAGTGCACAACAGGGAGGGGGGACAGATACGCAGTATTTT
CDR3: CSAQQGGGTDTQYF

D: NA
size: NA
V: TRBV6-1
J: TRBJ2-1
DNA: TGTGCCAGCAGTAAACCGGGAGTAGTAGGATTCAATGAGCAGTTCTTC
CDR3: CASSKPGVVGFNEQFF

D: NA
size: NA
V: TRBV9
J: TRBJ2-6
DNA: TGTGCCAGCACTAATGGGGTCTCTGGGGCCAACGTCCTGACTTTC
CDR3: CASTNGVSGANVLTF

D: TRBD2
size: NA
V: TRBV9
J: TRBJ2-1
DNA: TGTGCCAGCAGCGTACAACCGGGGAGGGGCTACAATGAGCAGTTCTTC
CDR3: CASSVQPGRGYNEQFF

D: TRBD2
size: few
V: TRBV5-1
J: TRBJ2-1
DNA: TGCGCCAGCAGCGAGACTAGCGGGAGATCGGGTGAGCAGTTCTTC
CDR3: CASSETSGRSGEQFF

D: NA
size: few
V: TRBV20-1
J: TRBJ2-7
DNA: TGCAGTGCCTCAGGACTCCAAAGGTCCTACGAGCAGTACTTC
CDR3: CSASGLQRSYEQYF

D: NA
size: many
V: TRBV12-3/TRBV12-4
J: TRBJ2-3
DNA: TGTGCCAGCAGCCCGAGTGGAAGCGGTGTGGGCACAGATACGCAGTATTTT
CDR3: CASSPSGSGVGTDTQYF

D: NA
size: many
V: TRBV6-5
J: TRBJ1-4
DNA: TGTGCCAGCAGCCCGGGATTCAGCGGGGGACTGGATGAAAAACTGTTTTTT
CDR3: CASSPGFSGGLDEKLFF

D: TRBD2
size: NA
V: TRBV6-2/TRBV6-3
J: TRBJ2-7
DNA: TGTGCCAGCACCCTTTGGACTAGCGGGAGAAGTAACGAGCAGTACTTC
CDR3: CASTLWTSGRSNEQYF